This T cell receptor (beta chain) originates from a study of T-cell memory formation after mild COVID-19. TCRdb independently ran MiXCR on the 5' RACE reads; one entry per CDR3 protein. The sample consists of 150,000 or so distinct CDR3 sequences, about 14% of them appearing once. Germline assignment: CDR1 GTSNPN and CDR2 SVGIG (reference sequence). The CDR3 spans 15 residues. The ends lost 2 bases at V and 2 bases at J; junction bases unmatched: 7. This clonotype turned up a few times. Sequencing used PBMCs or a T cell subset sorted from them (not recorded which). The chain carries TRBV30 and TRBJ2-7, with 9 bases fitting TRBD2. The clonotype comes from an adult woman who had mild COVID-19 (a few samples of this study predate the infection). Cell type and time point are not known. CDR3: CAWSSASGAPYEQYF. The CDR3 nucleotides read TGTGCCTGGAGTTCGGCTAGCGGGGCTCCCTACGAGCAGTACTTC.